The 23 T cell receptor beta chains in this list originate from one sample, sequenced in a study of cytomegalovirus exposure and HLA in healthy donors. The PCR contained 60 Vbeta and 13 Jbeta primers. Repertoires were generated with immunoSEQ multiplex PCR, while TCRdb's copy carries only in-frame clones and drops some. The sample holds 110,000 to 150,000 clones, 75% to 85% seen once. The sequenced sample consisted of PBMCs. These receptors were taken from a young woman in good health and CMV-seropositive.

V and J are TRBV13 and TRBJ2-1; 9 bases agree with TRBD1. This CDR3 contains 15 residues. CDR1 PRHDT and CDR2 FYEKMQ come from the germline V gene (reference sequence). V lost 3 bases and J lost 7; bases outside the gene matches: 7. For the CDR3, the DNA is TGTGCCAGCAGCTTGGGACAGGGTAGGAGAAATGAGCAGTTCTTC. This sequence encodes CASSLGQGRRNEQFF. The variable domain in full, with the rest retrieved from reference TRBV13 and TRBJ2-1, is AAGVIQSPRHLIKEKRETATLKCYPIPRHDTVYWYQQGPGQDPQFLISFYEKMQSDKGSIPDRFSAQQFSDYHSELNMSSLELGDSALYFCASSLGQGRRNEQFFGPGTRLTVL.

CDR3: CASRGTGGPLNQPQHF. The CDR3 DNA reads as TGTGCCAGTAGGGGGACAGGGGGCCCATTAAATCAGCCCCAGCATTTT. The J gene is TRBJ1-5, the V gene TRBV19, with 12 bases identical to TRBD1. Germline-derived CDR1 and CDR2 are LNHDA and SQIVND (reference sequence). Trimming cost V 6 bases and J 4 bases; bases outside gene matches: 7. The CDR3 has 16 amino acids.

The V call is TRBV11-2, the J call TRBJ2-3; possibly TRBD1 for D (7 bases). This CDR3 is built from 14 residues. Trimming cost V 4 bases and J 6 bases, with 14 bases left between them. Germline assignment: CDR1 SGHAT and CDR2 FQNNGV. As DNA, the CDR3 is TGTGCCAGCAGCTCCCATCCAGGGGGGGATACGCAGTATTTT. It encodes CASSSHPGGDTQYF.

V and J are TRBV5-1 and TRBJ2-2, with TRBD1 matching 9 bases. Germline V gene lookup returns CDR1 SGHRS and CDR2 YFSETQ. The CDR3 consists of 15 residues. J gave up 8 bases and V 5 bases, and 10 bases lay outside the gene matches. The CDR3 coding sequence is TGCGCCAGCAGAACGGGACAGGGTTCTGGTGGGGAGCTGTTTTTT. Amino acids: CASRTGQGSGGELFF.

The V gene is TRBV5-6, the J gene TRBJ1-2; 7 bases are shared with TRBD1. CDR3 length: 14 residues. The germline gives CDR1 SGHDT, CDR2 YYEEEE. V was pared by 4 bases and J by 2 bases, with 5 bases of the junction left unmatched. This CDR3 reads CASSPDRRNYGYTF. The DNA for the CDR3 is TGTGCCAGCAGCCCGGACAGGAGAAACTATGGCTACACCTTC.

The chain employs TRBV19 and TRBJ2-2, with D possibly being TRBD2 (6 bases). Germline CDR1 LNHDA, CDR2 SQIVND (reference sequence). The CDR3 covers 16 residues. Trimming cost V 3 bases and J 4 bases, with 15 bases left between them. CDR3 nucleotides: TGTGCCAGTAGTATCTATTCAGGAGGGAGCACCGGGGAGCTGTTTTTT. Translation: CASSIYSGGSTGELFF.

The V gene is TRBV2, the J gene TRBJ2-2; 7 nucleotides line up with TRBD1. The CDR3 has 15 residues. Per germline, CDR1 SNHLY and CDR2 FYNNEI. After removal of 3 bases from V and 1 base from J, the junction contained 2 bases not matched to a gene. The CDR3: CASSEGQLNTGELFF. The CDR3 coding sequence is TGTGCCAGCAGTGAGGGACAGCTGAACACCGGGGAGCTGTTTTTT.

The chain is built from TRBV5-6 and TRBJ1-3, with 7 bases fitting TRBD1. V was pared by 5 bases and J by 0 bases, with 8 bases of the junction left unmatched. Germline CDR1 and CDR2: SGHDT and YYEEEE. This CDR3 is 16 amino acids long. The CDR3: CASRRDRERSGNTIYF. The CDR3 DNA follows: TGTGCCAGCAGACGGGACAGAGAACGCTCTGGAAACACCATATATTTT.

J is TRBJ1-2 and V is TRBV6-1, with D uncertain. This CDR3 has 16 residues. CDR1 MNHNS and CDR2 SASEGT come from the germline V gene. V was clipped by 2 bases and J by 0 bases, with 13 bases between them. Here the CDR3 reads CASSERFERANYGYTF. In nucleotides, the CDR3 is TGTGCCAGCAGTGAAAGGTTTGAGAGGGCTAACTATGGCTACACCTTC.

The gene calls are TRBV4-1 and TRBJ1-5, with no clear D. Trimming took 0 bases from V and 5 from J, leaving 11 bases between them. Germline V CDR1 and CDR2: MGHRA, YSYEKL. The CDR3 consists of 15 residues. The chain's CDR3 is CASSQDENSYQPQHF. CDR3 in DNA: TGCGCCAGCAGCCAAGATGAGAATTCTTATCAGCCCCAGCATTTT.

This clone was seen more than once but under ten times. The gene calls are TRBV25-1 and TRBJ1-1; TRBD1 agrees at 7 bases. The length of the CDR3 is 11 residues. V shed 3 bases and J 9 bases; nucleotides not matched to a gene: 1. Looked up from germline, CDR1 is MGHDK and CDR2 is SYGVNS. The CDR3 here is CASSERGQAFF. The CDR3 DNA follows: TGTGCCAGCAGTGAGAGGGGGCAAGCTTTCTTT.

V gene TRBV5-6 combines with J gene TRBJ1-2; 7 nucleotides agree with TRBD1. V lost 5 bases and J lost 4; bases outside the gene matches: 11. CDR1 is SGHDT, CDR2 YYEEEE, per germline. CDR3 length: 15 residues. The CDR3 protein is CASRATGTAVYGYTF. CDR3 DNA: TGTGCCAGCAGAGCAACCGGGACAGCGGTCTATGGCTACACCTTC.

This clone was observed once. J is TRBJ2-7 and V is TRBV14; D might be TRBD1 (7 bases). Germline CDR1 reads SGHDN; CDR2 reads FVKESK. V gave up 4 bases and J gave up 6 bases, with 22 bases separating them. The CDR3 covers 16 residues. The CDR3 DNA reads TGTGCCAGCAGCCCCTTCGGGGGACAGATCTCCGGCGAGCAGTACTTC. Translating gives CASSPFGGQISGEQYF.

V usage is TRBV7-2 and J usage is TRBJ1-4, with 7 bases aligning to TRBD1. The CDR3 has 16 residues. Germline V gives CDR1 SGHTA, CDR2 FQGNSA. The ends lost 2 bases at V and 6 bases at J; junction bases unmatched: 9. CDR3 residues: CASSLSLTGIDEKLFF. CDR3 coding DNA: TGTGCCAGCAGCTTAAGTCTGACAGGGATCGATGAAAAACTGTTTTTT.

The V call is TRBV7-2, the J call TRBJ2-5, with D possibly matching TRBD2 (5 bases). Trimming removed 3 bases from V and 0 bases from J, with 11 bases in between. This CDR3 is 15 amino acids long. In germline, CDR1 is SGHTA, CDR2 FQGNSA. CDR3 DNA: TGTGCCAGCAGCTTCACGCGCGGGTACCAAGAGACCCAGTACTTC. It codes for CASSFTRGYQETQYF.

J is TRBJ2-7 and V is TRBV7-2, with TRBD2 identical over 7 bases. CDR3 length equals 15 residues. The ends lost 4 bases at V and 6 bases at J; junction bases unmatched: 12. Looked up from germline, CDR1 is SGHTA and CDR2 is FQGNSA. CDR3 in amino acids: CASSSDLIRTSEQYF. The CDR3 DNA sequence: TGTGCCAGCAGCTCCGACCTTATTCGGACTAGCGAGCAGTACTTC. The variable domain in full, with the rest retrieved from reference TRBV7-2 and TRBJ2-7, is GAGVSQSPSNKVTEKGKDVELRCDPISGHTALYWYRQSLGQGLEFLIYFQGNSAPDKSGLPSDRFSAERTGGSVSTLTIQRTQQEDSAVYLCASSSDLIRTSEQYFGPGTRLTVT.

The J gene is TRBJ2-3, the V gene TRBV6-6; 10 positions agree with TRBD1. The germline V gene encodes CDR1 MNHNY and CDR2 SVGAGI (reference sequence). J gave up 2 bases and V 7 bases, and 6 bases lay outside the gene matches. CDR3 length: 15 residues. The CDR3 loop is CASTRQGATTDTQYF. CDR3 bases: TGTGCCAGCACGCGACAGGGGGCGACCACAGATACGCAGTATTTT.

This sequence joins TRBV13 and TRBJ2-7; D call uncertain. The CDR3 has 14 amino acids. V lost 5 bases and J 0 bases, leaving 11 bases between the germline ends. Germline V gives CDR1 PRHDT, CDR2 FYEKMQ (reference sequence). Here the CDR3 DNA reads TGTGCCAGCAGCACCTCCCCGAGCTCCTACGAGCAGTACTTC. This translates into CASSTSPSSYEQYF.

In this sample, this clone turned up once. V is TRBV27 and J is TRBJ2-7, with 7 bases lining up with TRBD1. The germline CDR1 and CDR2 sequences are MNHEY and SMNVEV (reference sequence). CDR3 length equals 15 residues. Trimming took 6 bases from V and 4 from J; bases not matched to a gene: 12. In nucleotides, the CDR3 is TGTGCCAGCAGGCCCCTCGGGACAGCAGAGTACGAGCAGTACTTC. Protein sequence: CASRPLGTAEYEQYF.

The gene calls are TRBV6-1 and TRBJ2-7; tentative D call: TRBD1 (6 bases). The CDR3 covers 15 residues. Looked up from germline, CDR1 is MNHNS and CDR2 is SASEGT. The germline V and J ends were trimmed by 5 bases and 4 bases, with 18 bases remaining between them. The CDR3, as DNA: TGTGCCAGCAGTCTCACAGGGCACTTTTTTTACGAGCAGTACTTC. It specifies CASSLTGHFFYEQYF.

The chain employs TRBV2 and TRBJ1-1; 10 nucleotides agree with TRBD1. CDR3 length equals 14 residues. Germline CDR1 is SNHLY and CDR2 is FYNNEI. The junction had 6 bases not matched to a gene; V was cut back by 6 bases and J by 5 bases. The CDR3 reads CASRRRQGATEAFF. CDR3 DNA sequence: TGTGCCAGCAGACGCAGACAGGGGGCGACTGAAGCTTTCTTT.

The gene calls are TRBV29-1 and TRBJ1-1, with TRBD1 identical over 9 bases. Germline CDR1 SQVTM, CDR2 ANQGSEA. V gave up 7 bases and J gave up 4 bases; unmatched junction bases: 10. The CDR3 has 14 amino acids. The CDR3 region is CSAYPGQGGTEAFF. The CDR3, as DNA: TGCAGCGCCTACCCGGGACAGGGCGGCACTGAAGCTTTCTTT. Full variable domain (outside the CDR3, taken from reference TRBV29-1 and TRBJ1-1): SAVISQKPSRDICQRGTSLTIQCQVDSQVTMMFWYRQQPGQSLTLIATANQGSEATYESGFVIDKFPISRPNLTFSTLTVSNMSPEDSSIYLCSAYPGQGGTEAFFGQGTRLTVV.

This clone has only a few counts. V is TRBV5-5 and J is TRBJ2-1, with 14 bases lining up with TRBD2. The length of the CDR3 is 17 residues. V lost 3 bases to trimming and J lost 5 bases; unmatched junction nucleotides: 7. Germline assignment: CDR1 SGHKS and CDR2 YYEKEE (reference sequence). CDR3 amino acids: CASSSTSGGARDNEQFF. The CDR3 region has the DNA TGTGCCAGCAGCTCGACTAGCGGGGGGGCTAGGGACAATGAGCAGTTCTTC.